These T cell receptor beta chains were read from a single sample in a study of T-cell memory formation after mild COVID-19. TCRdb called the 5' RACE reads again in MiXCR, with one record for every CDR3 protein. The sample carries fewer than 700,000 distinct CDR3 sequences, less than 25% recorded once. Input material: PBMCs or a T cell subset sorted from them (not recorded which). The receptors derive from an adult woman who had mild COVID-19 (a few samples of this study predate the infection). Cell type and time point are not known. Each CDR3 is given with its conserved first and last residue. D genes are given only for firm matches. Clone size, where shown, is once, few, many, or a class for clones that have expanded.

v_call	clone_size	d_call	j_call	cdr3_nt	cdr3_aa
TRBV6-5	.	.	TRBJ1-5	TGTGCCAGCAAACTTCAGGGCGCGGGCAATCAGCCCCAGCATTTT	CASKLQGAGNQPQHF
TRBV19	.	.	TRBJ1-5	TGTGCCAGTAGTACGGGTGAGCAGGCCCAGGTAAGGCCCCAGCATTTT	CASSTGEQAQVRPQHF
TRBV7-7	.	TRBD1	TRBJ2-5	TGTGCTAGCAGCTTAGTACTGGGACAGGGTGCGGAGACCCAGTACTTC	CASSLVLGQGAETQYF
TRBV5-1	.	TRBD2	TRBJ2-4	TGCGCCAGCAGTTACGTAGCGGGGGGCCCAAACATTCAGTACTTC	CASSYVAGGPNIQYF
TRBV5-5	few	TRBD2	TRBJ2-1	TGTGCCAGCAGCTGGGGACTAGCGGGGGTCTACAATGAGCAGTTCTTC	CASSWGLAGVYNEQFF
TRBV5-6	.	.	TRBJ1-1	TGTGCCAGCAGCCTTTTTCAGGGTGCGAACACTGAAGCTTTCTTT	CASSLFQGANTEAFF
TRBV5-1	many	.	TRBJ1-5	TGCGCCAGCAGCTTGGGGACCAATCAGCCCCAGCATTTT	CASSLGTNQPQHF
TRBV15	few	.	TRBJ1-1	TGTGCCACCAGCAGGGAATCGGGGGGTTTGGGCACTGAAGCTTTCTTT	CATSRESGGLGTEAFF
TRBV12-3/TRBV12-4	few	.	TRBJ1-1	TGTGCCACCTCGTGGGGCGTTGGCACTGAAGCTTTCTTT	CATSWGVGTEAFF
TRBV25-1	.	TRBD1	TRBJ2-3	TGTGCCAGCAGTGAGGACAGGGGGCCCGACCGAAAAAGCACAGATACGCAGTATTTT	CASSEDRGPDRKSTDTQYF
TRBV29-1	few	.	TRBJ1-1	TGCAGCGTTGTAGTAGCCGACACTGAAGCTTTCTTT	CSVVVADTEAFF
TRBV4-1	few	.	TRBJ2-2	TGCGCCAGCAGCCACAGAGAGGTAGCGGTCACCGGGGAGCTGTTTTTT	CASSHREVAVTGELFF
TRBV10-2	few	TRBD2	TRBJ2-7	TGCGCCAGCAGCTCCACTAGCGGGAGGTCCCTTGCCGAGCAGTACTTC	CASSSTSGRSLAEQYF
TRBV3-1	.	.	TRBJ1-2	TGTGCCAGCAGCCAAGATAGGCAGGGAAAATATGGCTACACCTTC	CASSQDRQGKYGYTF
TRBV18	.	.	TRBJ2-2	TGTGCCAGCTCACCGGGACCCCTGGAGAACACCGGGGAGCTGTTTTTT	CASSPGPLENTGELFF